This T cell receptor beta chain stems from a study of blood T cell repertoires in COVID-19. Germline V CDR1 and CDR2: SGHTA, FQGTGA. The CDR3 runs to 13 residues. The V end lost 8 bases, the J end lost 7 bases, and 17 bases lay between the germline ends. The repertoire was sequenced with immunoSEQ multiplex PCR; TCRdb's copy has only in-frame clones and lacks some. The sample carries about 190,000 clones, 70% to 85% recorded once. The chain uses TRBV7-3 and TRBJ1-1; D is unclear. Sequenced sample: peripheral blood. The source is an elderly man with COVID-19, enrolled during active disease. CDR3 region: CASGETWRGEAFF. The CDR3 bases are TGTGCCAGCGGCGAGACTTGGCGGGGTGAAGCTTTCTTT.